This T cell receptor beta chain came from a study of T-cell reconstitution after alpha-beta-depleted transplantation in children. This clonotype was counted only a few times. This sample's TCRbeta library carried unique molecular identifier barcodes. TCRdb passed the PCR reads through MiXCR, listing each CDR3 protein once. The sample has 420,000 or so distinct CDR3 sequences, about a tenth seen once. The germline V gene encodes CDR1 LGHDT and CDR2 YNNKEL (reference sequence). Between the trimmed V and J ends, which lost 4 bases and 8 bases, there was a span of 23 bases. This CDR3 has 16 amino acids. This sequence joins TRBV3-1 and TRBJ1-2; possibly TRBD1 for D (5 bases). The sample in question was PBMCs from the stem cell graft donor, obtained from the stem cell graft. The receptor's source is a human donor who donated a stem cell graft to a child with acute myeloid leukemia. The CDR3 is CASSRERGRSYLGYTF. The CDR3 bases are TGTGCCAGCAGCCGGGAACGGGGCAGAAGCTATCTGGGCTACACCTTC.